The rows below give T cell receptor beta chains drawn from one sample of a study of shared T cell receptors in the human thymus. Assay: immunoSEQ multiplex PCR; the TCRdb copy retains only in-frame clones and omits some. The sample consists of roughly 710,000 clones, 75% to 90% of them appearing once. These data are also associated with another study on human thymus T cells.

The specimen sequenced was thymocytes. Source of these receptors: a girl under three years old with a congenital heart defect. The CDR3 runs from the conserved cysteine through the conserved F or W. Each record gives: J gene, V gene, D gene, clone size, CDR3 DNA, CDR3 protein. A D gene is named only where the DNA matches it firmly. Some rows mark clone size as missing; the rest say once, few, many or name a class of expanded clone.

TRBJ1-4 TRBV4-1 NA NA TGCGCCAGCAGCCAAGACCGGGGAGGAGAAAAACTGTTTTTT CASSQDRGGEKLFF
TRBJ1-2 TRBV7-9 NA NA TGTGCCAGCAGCCCGAGCCCCTTCCACTATGGCTACACCTTC CASSPSPFHYGYTF
TRBJ2-3 TRBV7-2 TRBD2 few TGTGCCAGCGGACTAGCGGGGGGGCGGAGAACAGATACGCAGTATTTT CASGLAGGRRTDTQYF
TRBJ1-2 TRBV2 NA NA TGTGCCAGCAATAAGCCGGGACATCCCCTCTATGGCTACACCTTC CASNKPGHPLYGYTF
TRBJ2-7 TRBV11-3 TRBD1 NA TGTGCCAGCAGCTTAGGGACAGGGGACACGAAGCAGTACTTC CASSLGTGDTKQYF
TRBJ2-2 TRBV5-6 NA NA TGTGCCAGCAGCTTGGGACAGTTGACCGGGGAGCTGTTTTTT CASSLGQLTGELFF
TRBJ2-3 TRBV28 TRBD2 NA TGTGCCACCCGTGGGACTAGCGGGGAACTAATCACAGATACGCAGTATTTT CATRGTSGELITDTQYF
TRBJ1-4 TRBV7-8 NA NA TGTGCCAGCAGGCGTACAGGGGAAAAACTGTTTTTT CASRRTGEKLFF
TRBJ1-3 TRBV7-9 TRBD1 NA TGTGCCAGCAGCTTGGGACAGCAACTTTGCAACACCATATATTTT CASSLGQQLCNTIYF
TRBJ2-7 TRBV5-6 NA NA TGTGCCAGCAGCCTGGGACGGCTAGCTTACGAGCAGTACTTC CASSLGRLAYEQYF
TRBJ1-2 TRBV9 TRBD1 NA TGTGCCAGCAGCCCCCGGGGACAGTTCTATGGCTACACCTTC CASSPRGQFYGYTF
TRBJ1-1 TRBV9 NA NA TGTGCCAGCAGCATACGGGACACTGACACTGAAGCTTTCTTT CASSIRDTDTEAFF
TRBJ1-6 TRBV25-1 TRBD1 NA TGTGCCAGCAGTGAGAAAACAGGGGAATGGTGGAATTCACCCCTCCACTTT CASSEKTGEWWNSPLHF
TRBJ1-1 TRBV5-5 NA NA TGTGCCAGCAGCCCCGGAGGATTAGTGAACACTGAAGCTTTCTTT CASSPGGLVNTEAFF
TRBJ2-7 TRBV27 TRBD2 NA TGTGCCAGCGGAAGCGGGGGCTCCTACGAGCAGTACTTC CASGSGGSYEQYF
TRBJ1-2 TRBV9 NA once TGTGCCAGCCGGGGGAATGACTATGGCTACACCTTC CASRGNDYGYTF
TRBJ1-1 TRBV19 NA once TGTGCCAGTAGTATAGATCTGGGCACCTTGATCAAACAGGGAGCGGACACTGAAGCTTTCTTT CASSIDLGTLIKQGADTEAFF
TRBJ1-1 TRBV5-1 NA NA TGCGCCAGCAGCTCTGGGAGTGGGACACCAAACACTGAAGCTTTCTTT CASSSGSGTPNTEAFF
TRBJ1-2 TRBV7-9 NA NA TGTGCCAGCAGCTACGGACAGATCAGTAAGAACTATGGCTACACCTTC CASSYGQISKNYGYTF
TRBJ2-1 TRBV5-4 TRBD2 NA TGTGCCAGCAGCTTGGCAGGCGGGGGGGCCTACGAACCCAATGAGCAGTTCTTC CASSLAGGGAYEPNEQFF
TRBJ2-3 TRBV28 TRBD1 NA TGTGCCAGCAGGGAACAACCGGGACAGGGGGGTCCTTGGGGAACAGATACGCAGTATTTT CASREQPGQGGPWGTDTQYF
TRBJ1-2 TRBV28 NA NA TGTGCCAGCAGCCGAAACCCCCCCCTGCGTTATGGCTACACCTTC CASSRNPPLRYGYTF
TRBJ2-7 TRBV14 NA NA TGTGCCAGCAGCCTAAACCGGGACTCGCGCCGCGAGCAGTACTTC CASSLNRDSRREQYF
TRBJ2-7 TRBV28 TRBD1 NA TGTGCCAGCAGTTGCCCCACCGGGACAGGGAGTTACGAGCAGTACTTC CASSCPTGTGSYEQYF
TRBJ1-4 TRBV28 TRBD1 NA TGTGCCAGCAGTCGACCGGACAGGGGGGGCCAAAAACTGTTTTTT CASSRPDRGGQKLFF
TRBJ1-4 TRBV28 NA few TGTGCCAGCAGAGCCGACAGAGTGAATGAAAAACTGTTTTTT CASRADRVNEKLFF
TRBJ1-1 TRBV2 TRBD1 NA TGTGCCAGCAGTGGGAGGGACAGGGTAGGGGGTGAAGCTTTCTTT CASSGRDRVGGEAFF